This T cell receptor beta chain was retrieved from a study of breast tumors, draining lymph nodes, adjacent tissues. This clonotype was seen ten or more times. The antigen remains unidentified. One entry per CDR3 protein results from TCRdb running MiXCR on the multiplex PCR reads. There are roughly 80,000 distinct CDR3 sequences in the sample; approximately 19% occur only once, and around 2.5% lies in the top ten. Breast cancer patients provided tissue from their axillary draining lymph nodes. Study-level points and caveats: Luminal-like breast cancer showed significantly greater tumor-nontumor repertoire similarity than basal-like breast cancer did. Most tumor T cells seemingly derive from lymph node, then expand in tumor. Compared with lymph nodes, tumors were less diverse; compared with nontumor tissue, more. That most tumor T cells come from lymph nodes remained unproven.

This CDR3 region has 13 residues. Trimming took 6 bases from V and 2 from J, leaving 13 bases between them. CDR1 DFQATT and CDR2 SNEGSKA come from the germline V gene (reference sequence). The sequencing input was axillary lymph node tissue. V usage is TRBV20-1 and J usage is TRBJ1-2; no clear D. The origin of this receptor is a female donor with breast cancer. Some clones in this sample may be carry-over from other donors' samples. CDR3 region: CSAPEQVNYGYTF. In DNA form, the CDR3 reads TGCAGTGCCCCGGAGCAGGTGAACTATGGCTACACCTTC.